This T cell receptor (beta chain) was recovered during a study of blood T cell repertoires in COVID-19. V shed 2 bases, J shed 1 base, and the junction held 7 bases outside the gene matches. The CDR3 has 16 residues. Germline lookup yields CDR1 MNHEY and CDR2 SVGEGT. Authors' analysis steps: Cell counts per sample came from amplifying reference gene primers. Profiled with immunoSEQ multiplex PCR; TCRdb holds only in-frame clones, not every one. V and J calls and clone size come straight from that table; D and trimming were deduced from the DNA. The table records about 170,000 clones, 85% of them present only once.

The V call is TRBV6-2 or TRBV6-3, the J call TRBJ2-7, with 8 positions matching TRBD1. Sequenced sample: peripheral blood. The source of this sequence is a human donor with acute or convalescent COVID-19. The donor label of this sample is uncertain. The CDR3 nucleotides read TGTGCCAGCAGTTACATTCAGGGGGCGAAGTCCTACGAGCAGTACTTC. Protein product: CASSYIQGAKSYEQYF.